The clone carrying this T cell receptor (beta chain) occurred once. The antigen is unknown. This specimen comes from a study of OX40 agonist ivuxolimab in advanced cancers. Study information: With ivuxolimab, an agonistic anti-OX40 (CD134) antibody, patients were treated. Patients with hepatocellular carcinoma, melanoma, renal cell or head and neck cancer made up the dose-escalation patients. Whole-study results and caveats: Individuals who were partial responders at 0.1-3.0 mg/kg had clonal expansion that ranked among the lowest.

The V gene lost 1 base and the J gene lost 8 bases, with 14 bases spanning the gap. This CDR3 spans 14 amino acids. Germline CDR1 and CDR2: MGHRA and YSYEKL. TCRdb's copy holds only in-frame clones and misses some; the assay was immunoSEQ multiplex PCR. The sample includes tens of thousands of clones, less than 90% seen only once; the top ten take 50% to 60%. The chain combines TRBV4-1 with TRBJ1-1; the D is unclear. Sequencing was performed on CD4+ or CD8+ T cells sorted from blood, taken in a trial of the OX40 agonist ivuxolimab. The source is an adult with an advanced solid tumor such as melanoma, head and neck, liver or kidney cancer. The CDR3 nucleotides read TGCGCCAGCAGCCAAGTTGGTGGATCAGGCGAAGCTTTCTTT. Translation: CASSQVGGSGEAFF.